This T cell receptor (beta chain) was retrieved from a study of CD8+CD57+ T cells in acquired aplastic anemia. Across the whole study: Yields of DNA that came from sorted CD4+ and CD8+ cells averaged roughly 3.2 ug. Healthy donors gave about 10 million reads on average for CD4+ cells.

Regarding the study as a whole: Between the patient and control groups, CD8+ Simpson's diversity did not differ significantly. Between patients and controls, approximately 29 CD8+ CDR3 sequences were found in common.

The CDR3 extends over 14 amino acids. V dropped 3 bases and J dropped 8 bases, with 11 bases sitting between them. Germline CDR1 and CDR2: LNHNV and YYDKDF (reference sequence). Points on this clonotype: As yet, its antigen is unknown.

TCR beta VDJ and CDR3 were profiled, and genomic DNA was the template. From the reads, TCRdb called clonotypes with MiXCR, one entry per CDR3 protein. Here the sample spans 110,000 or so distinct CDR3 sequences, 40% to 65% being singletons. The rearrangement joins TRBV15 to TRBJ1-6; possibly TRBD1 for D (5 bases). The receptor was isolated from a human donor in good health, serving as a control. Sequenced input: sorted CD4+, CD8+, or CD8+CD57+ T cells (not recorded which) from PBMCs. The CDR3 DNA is TGTGCCACCAGCAGTGACCAGGGAGATTCACCCCTCCACTTT. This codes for CATSSDQGDSPLHF.